The T cell receptor beta chain described here comes from a study of blood T cell repertoires in COVID-19. Authors' data handling: Quantification of nucleated cells was approximated via reference gene primer amplification. The data were produced by immunoSEQ multiplex PCR, yet TCRdb's version contains in-frame clones alone and is incomplete. D and trimming were read from the DNA, whereas the V and J calls and clone size are those reported in that table. The sample records about 230,000 clones, just over 85% being singletons. This clonotype was sampled from a man aged 50 to 60 with COVID-19, enrolled during active disease. Input material: peripheral blood.

The CDR3 here is CASSPRGGHTDTQYF. The CDR3 DNA reads as TGTGCCAGCAGTCCCAGGGGCGGCCACACAGATACGCAGTATTTT. The rearrangement joins TRBV9 to TRBJ2-3, with D perhaps matching TRBD1 (6 bases). The germline CDR1 and CDR2 sequences are SGDLS and YYNGEE. The CDR3 runs to 15 residues. Trimming shortened V by 5 bases and J by 2 bases, and 15 bases separated the two germline ends.